This T cell receptor (beta chain) was observed in a study of cytomegalovirus exposure and HLA in healthy donors. Study results and caveats: Analysis was carried out at a later point, and it linked a missense DCLRE1C variant to TCR beta V- and J-gene trimming. A list of 150 to 200 TCR beta chains associated with cytomegalovirus was given. Among immune exposure information, only CMV serostatus was available.

CDR3 size: 15 residues. In germline, CDR1 is MNHEY, CDR2 SMNVEV (reference sequence). V lost 5 bases to trimming and J lost 2 bases, with 16 bases between them. For this clone: The target antigen is unknown.

PCR used 60 Vbeta primers and 13 Jbeta primers. TCRdb keeps only in-frame clones here, not all; method: immunoSEQ multiplex PCR. The sample has 95,000 to 150,000 clones, about 74% seen once. The source material was PBMCs. The rearrangement links TRBV27 to TRBJ2-7; D might be TRBD2 (6 bases). This sequence was found in a middle-aged woman in good health and CMV-seropositive. The CDR3 DNA follows: TGTGCCAGCAGTCCCTCGAAACGGGGGACCTACGAGCAGTACTTC. It is translated as CASSPSKRGTYEQYF.